What follows are 2 T cell receptor beta chains derived from one specimen sequenced in a study of blood T cell repertoires in COVID-19. Measured with immunoSEQ multiplex PCR; TCRdb has only the in-frame clones, and not every one. The sample has over 300,000 clones; nearly 90% are singletons. The sequenced sample consisted of PBMCs or T cells enriched from blood (not recorded which). These receptors all come from a woman younger than 45 who had recovered from COVID-19.

The chain links TRBV18 to TRBJ2-3; D perhaps matches TRBD2 (5 bases). Germline V gene data show CDR1 as KGHSH and CDR2 as LQKENI. The V end lost 4 bases, the J end lost 0 bases, and 26 bases lay between the germline ends. CDR3 size: 20 residues. The CDR3 loop reads CASSQQVHGLGWSSTDTQYF. CDR3 nucleotides: TGTGCCAGCTCACAGCAGGTACACGGACTTGGTTGGAGTAGCACAGATACGCAGTATTTT.

This chain joins TRBV27 and TRBJ1-1; 10 positions agree with TRBD1. This CDR3 is built from 12 residues. V lost 6 bases and J lost 10; bases outside the gene matches: 5. Germline loops: CDR1 MNHEY, CDR2 SMNVEV (reference sequence). CDR3 DNA: TGTGCCAGCAGCTTAAGACAGGGGGCAGCTTTCTTT. Its protein product is CASSLRQGAAFF.